These 16 T cell receptor beta chains were all obtained from the same sample, sequenced in a study of PD-1 blockade in classical Hodgkin lymphoma (dated by TCRdb to about 2020). The sample's time point, from its label and the paper: cycle 1 day 1 (C1D1), immediately before nivolumab initiation. Every trial patient had relapsed after autologous stem cell transplantation, and cohorts A, B and C differed in prior brentuximab vedotin exposure. The library was made by the immunoSEQ multiplex PCR assay. TCRdb took over this immuneACCESS table, retaining in-frame rearrangements with V and J assigned. Such tables are incomplete; in checked studies, under half of the missing clones stem from an unresolved V gene, and the remainder is unexplained. This sample is represented by tens of thousands of clones; around 80% of them were singletons. Roughly 13% of the sample is taken by the ten largest. The material was peripheral blood mononuclear cells (PBMCs), obtained at baseline. The receptor set was obtained from a human donor with classical Hodgkin lymphoma.

Here the CDR3 reads CASSLEGAAFNSPLHF. The CDR3 nucleotides are TGTGCCAGCAGCTTAGAAGGGGCAGCCTTTAATTCACCCCTCCACTTT. The chain is built from TRBV7-9 and TRBJ1-6, with a weak D call TRBD1 (5 bases). Germline CDR1 and CDR2: SEHNR and FQNEAQ (reference sequence). V was trimmed by 1 base and J by 6 bases, leaving 13 bases between them. The CDR3 consists of 16 residues.

The chain recombines TRBV25-1 with TRBJ1-6; 10 positions agree with TRBD1. This CDR3 is 18 amino acids long. Germline CDR1 and CDR2: MGHDK and SYGVNS. J was trimmed by 4 bases and V by 2 bases; bases with no gene match: 8. For the CDR3, the DNA is TGTGCCAGCAGTGAAGGGACAGGGGTCCATGGGTATAATTCACCCCTCCACTTT. This sequence encodes CASSEGTGVHGYNSPLHF. The full variable domain, completed using reference TRBV25-1 and TRBJ1-6, is EADIYQTPRYLVIGTGKKITLECSQTMGHDKMYWYQQDPGMELHLIHYSYGVNSTEKGDLSSESTVSRIRTEHFPLTLESARPSHTSQYLCASSEGTGVHGYNSPLHFGNGTRLTVT.

V and J are TRBV4-1 and TRBJ1-4; D is unresolved. Trimming left V 1 base short and J 8 bases short, with 14 bases between. Germline V gives CDR1 MGHRA, CDR2 YSYEKL. The CDR3 runs 15 residues. Here the CDR3 reads CASSQGHGLGEKLFF. CDR3 DNA: TGCGCCAGCAGCCAAGGACACGGGTTAGGGGAAAAACTGTTTTTT.

The chain employs TRBV7-6 and TRBJ2-7; D is possibly TRBD2 (5 bases). The V and J ends lost 1 base and 6 bases respectively, with 10 bases between them. Germline V gene sequence: CDR1 SGHVS, CDR2 FNYEAQ. The CDR3 has 13 amino acids. CDR3 nucleotides: TGTGCCAGCAGCTTAGGTCCCCGGGGCGAGCAGTACTTC. Protein: CASSLGPRGEQYF.

The chain employs TRBV6-5 and TRBJ2-1, with D unresolved. Trimming shortened V by 6 bases and J by 0 bases, and 12 bases separated the two germline ends. Germline CDR1 reads MNHEY; CDR2 reads SVGAGI. The CDR3 contains 15 residues. CDR3 in amino acids: CASSPGSSSYNEQFF. CDR3 nucleotides: TGTGCCAGCAGCCCCGGCTCCAGCTCCTACAATGAGCAGTTCTTC.

The rearrangement links TRBV2 to TRBJ2-4; possibly TRBD2 for D (6 bases). Germline assignment: CDR1 SNHLY and CDR2 FYNNEI. Trimming removed 7 bases at V and 1 base at J, with 14 bases between. This CDR3 is 15 amino acids long. As DNA, the CDR3 is TGTGCCAGCAAGAAGGAGGGTCCGGCCAAAAACATTCAGTACTTC. This gives the protein CASKKEGPAKNIQYF.

This clone occurred a few times. V gene TRBV28 combines with J gene TRBJ2-7, with 8 bases lining up with TRBD1. The germline CDR1 and CDR2 sequences are MDHEN and SYDVKM. This CDR3 contains 14 residues. Unmatched junction bases numbered 7, after V lost 6 bases and J lost 3 bases. CDR3 region: CASSEQGDGYEQYF. CDR3 nucleotides: TGTGCCAGCAGCGAACAGGGGGACGGCTACGAGCAGTACTTC.

The chain carries TRBV9 and TRBJ1-1, with D perhaps TRBD1 (5 bases). Germline V gene sequence: CDR1 SGDLS, CDR2 YYNGEE. The CDR3 has 13 amino acids. Trimming left V 0 bases short and J 10 bases short, with 13 bases between. This CDR3 reads CASSVGVRDRAFF. The CDR3 region has the DNA TGTGCCAGCAGCGTAGGGGTGAGGGACCGAGCTTTCTTT.

J is TRBJ2-7 and V is TRBV18, with D perhaps matching TRBD2 (6 bases). CDR1 is KGHSH, CDR2 LQKENI, per germline. This CDR3 contains 13 residues. V lost 6 bases, J lost 4 bases, and 13 bases lay in between. For the CDR3, the DNA is TGTGCCAGCTCCCCCTCGGGGGAATACGAGCAGTACTTC. Amino acids: CASSPSGEYEQYF.

This CDR3 is CASSPDRYNTEAFF. Written as DNA, the CDR3 is TGTGCCAGCAGTCCCGACCGTTACAACACTGAAGCTTTCTTT. The chain combines TRBV6-5 with TRBJ1-1; no firm D call. V lost 5 bases and J 2 bases, leaving 12 bases between the germline ends. There are 14 residues in the CDR3. The germline gives CDR1 MNHEY, CDR2 SVGAGI.

This clone showed up just a few times. The rearrangement links TRBV9 to TRBJ2-4; 7 nucleotides align to TRBD1. Per germline, CDR1 SGDLS and CDR2 YYNGEE. The CDR3 length is 14 residues. The trim removed 3 bases at V and 3 bases at J, leaving 3 bases unmatched. CDR3 bases: TGTGCCAGCAGCGCCAGACAGGGCAAAAACATTCAGTACTTC. Translated: CASSARQGKNIQYF.

The rearrangement joins TRBV7-4 to TRBJ1-1, with TRBD1 matching 8 bases. The length of the CDR3 is 13 residues. Per germline, CDR1 SGHVT and CDR2 SQSDAQ. Germline trimming cut 0 bases from V and 9 bases from J; bases unmatched to any gene: 3. CDR3 sequence: CASSLAGRGQAFF. The CDR3 DNA sequence: TGTGCCAGCAGCTTAGCGGGCAGGGGGCAAGCTTTCTTT.

The chain has TRBV7-6 and TRBJ2-7; the D is unclear. V lost 7 bases and J 0 bases, leaving 4 bases between the germline ends. CDR3 length: 11 residues. Per the germline V gene, CDR1 is SGHVS and CDR2 is FNYEAQ. As DNA, the CDR3 is TGTGCCAGCACAGACTCCTACGAGCAGTACTTC. This codes for CASTDSYEQYF.

The chain combines TRBV4-1 with TRBJ1-3; D remains unclear. The CDR3 covers 16 residues. CDR1 is MGHRA, CDR2 YSYEKL, per germline. V was trimmed by 1 base and J by 0 bases, leaving 10 bases between them. CDR3 in DNA: TGCGCCAGCAGCCAAGGTGGACCTAGCTCTGGAAACACCATATATTTT. Protein sequence: CASSQGGPSSGNTIYF.

This clone has only a few counts. This sequence joins TRBV6-7 and TRBJ2-7; D call uncertain. TRBV6-7 belongs to the ORF category, with a function that is uncertain. Trimming left V 6 bases short and J 6 bases short, with 18 bases between. The CDR3 totals 14 residues. CDR3 DNA: TGTGCCAGCAGCCCGAGGCAGCCGAGAGGCGAGCAGTACTTC. This gives the protein CASSPRQPRGEQYF.

This chain joins TRBV7-5 and TRBJ2-6. TRBV7-5 is a pseudogene segment. The CDR3 is 13 residues long. The CDR3 loop is CASSLAGANVLTF. The DNA of the CDR3 is TGTGCCAGCAGCTTAGCTGGGGCCAACGTCCTGACTTTC.